This entry lists 7 T cell receptor beta chains sequenced from one sample in a study of CD8+ T cells in alopecia areata. Treatment of the sample: oral pan-JAK inhibitor, 5-10 mg twice daily. Sequencing used cDNA as its template, made by extracting RNA and reverse transcribing it. Profiled with immunoSEQ multiplex PCR; TCRdb holds only in-frame clones, not every one. The sample lists a few hundred thousand clones; about 60% were seen once. This sample comprised CD4+ T cells sorted from blood, obtained at week 52, from a patient treated with tofacitinib. The receptors derive from a human donor with alopecia areata.

V usage is TRBV7-8 and J usage is TRBJ1-1; D might be TRBD1 (5 bases). V lost 3 bases and J lost 1, with 9 bases in between. The CDR3 runs to 14 residues. Germline CDR1 reads SGHVS; CDR2 reads FQNEAQ. The CDR3, as DNA: TGTGCCAGCAGCTTCCTGCAGGGGAACACTGAAGCTTTCTTT. This translates into CASSFLQGNTEAFF.

The V call is TRBV4-2, the J call TRBJ2-5, with TRBD2 matching over 10 bases. Germline-derived CDR1 and CDR2 are LGHNA and YNFKEQ. V trimming: 0 bases; J trimming: 5 bases; junction bases outside the gene matches: 15. The CDR3 is made up of 19 amino acids. Here the CDR3 reads CASSQDWVSGGHGRETQYF. The CDR3 DNA sequence: TGTGCCAGCAGCCAAGATTGGGTTAGCGGGGGGCACGGGCGGGAGACCCAGTACTTC.

The rearrangement joins TRBV20-1 to TRBJ2-1; TRBD2 aligns across 10 bases. J lost 10 bases, V lost 3 bases, and 0 bases had no gene match. CDR1 and CDR2 (germline): DFQATT, SNEGSKA (reference sequence). CDR3 length: 11 amino acids. CDR3 in DNA: TGCAGTGCTAGGACTAGCGGGGAGCAGTTCTTC. Its protein is CSARTSGEQFF.

V is TRBV2 and J is TRBJ2-3; TRBD1 might be the D (6 bases). V was shortened by 5 bases and J by 6 bases, with 15 bases between the two germline ends. This CDR3 region has 14 residues. CDR1 SNHLY and CDR2 FYNNEI come from the germline V gene. CDR3 DNA sequence: TGTGCCAGCAGTTATCGGGACAATCGGGATACGCAGTATTTT. It encodes CASSYRDNRDTQYF.

The rearrangement joins TRBV6-5 to TRBJ2-2, with D perhaps TRBD1 (6 bases). Looked up from germline, CDR1 is MNHEY and CDR2 is SVGAGI. Trimming took 8 bases from V and 7 from J, leaving 14 bases between them. The CDR3 is 13 amino acids. The CDR3 nucleotides read TGTGCCAGCTGCGAGGGGGTCGGCGGGGAGCTGTTTTTT. As protein: CASCEGVGGELFF.

The chain links TRBV25-1 to TRBJ1-2, with D perhaps matching TRBD1 (6 bases). Germline-derived CDR1 and CDR2 are MGHDK and SYGVNS. The length of the CDR3 is 13 residues. V was clipped by 6 bases and J by 0 bases, with 8 bases between them. This CDR3 is CASRRGTNYGYTF. The CDR3 DNA reads TGTGCCAGCAGGAGGGGGACTAACTATGGCTACACCTTC.

This chain links TRBV29-1 with TRBJ2-7; D may be TRBD1 (6 bases). The CDR3 consists of 11 residues. V gave up 5 bases and J gave up 5 bases, with 10 bases separating them. In germline, CDR1 is SQVTM, CDR2 ANQGSEA. CDR3 sequence: CSVYRDHEQYF. Written as DNA, the CDR3 is TGCAGCGTTTACAGGGACCACGAGCAGTACTTC.